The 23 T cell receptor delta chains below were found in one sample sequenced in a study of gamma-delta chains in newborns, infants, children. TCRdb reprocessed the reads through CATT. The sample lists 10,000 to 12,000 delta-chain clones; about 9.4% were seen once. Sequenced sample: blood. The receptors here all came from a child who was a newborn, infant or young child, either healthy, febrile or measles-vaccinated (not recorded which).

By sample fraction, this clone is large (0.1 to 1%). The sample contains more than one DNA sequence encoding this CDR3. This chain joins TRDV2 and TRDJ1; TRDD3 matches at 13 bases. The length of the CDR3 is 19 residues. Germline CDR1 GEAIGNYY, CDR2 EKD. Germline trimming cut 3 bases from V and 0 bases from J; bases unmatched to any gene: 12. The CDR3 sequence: CACDSLLGDTVGYTDKLIF. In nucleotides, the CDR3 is TGTGCCTGTGACTCCCTACTGGGGGATACGGTGGGGTACACCGATAAACTCATCTTT.

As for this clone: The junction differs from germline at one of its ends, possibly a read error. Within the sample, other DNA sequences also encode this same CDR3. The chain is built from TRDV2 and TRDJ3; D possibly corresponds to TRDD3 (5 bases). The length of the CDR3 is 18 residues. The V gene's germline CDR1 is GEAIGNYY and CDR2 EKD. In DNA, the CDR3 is TGTGCCTGTGACACCGCTGCGGGGAGCTCCTGGGACACACGACAGATGTTTTTC. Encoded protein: CACDTAAGSSWDTRQMFF.

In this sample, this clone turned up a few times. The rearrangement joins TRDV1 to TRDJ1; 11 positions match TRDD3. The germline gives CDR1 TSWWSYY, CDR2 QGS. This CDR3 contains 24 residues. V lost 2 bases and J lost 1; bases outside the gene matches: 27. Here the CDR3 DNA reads TGTGCTCTTGGGGAAGAACGGCCAAACGCCCCTTACTGGGGGATATCGGGTTTCACCGATAAACTCATCTTT. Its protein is CALGEERPNAPYWGISGFTDKLIF.

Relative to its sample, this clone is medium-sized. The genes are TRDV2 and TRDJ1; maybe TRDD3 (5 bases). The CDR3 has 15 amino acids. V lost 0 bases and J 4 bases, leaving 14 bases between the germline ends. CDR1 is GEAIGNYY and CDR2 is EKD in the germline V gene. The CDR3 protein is CACDTVEGLRDKLIF. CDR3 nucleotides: TGTGCCTGTGACACCGTAGAGGGATTGCGCGATAAACTCATCTTT.

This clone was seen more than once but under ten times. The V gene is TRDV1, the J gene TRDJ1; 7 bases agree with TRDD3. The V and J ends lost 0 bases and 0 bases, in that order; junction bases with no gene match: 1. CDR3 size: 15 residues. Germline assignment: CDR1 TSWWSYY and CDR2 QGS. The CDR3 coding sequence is TGTGCTCTTGGGGAACTAGGGGGATACACCGATAAACTCATCTTT. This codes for CALGELGGYTDKLIF.

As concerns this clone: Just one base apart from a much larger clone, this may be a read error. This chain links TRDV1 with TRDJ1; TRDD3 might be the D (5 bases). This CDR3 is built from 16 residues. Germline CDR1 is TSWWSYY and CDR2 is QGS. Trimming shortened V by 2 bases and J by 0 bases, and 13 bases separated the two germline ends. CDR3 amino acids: CALGETLPGDTDKLIF. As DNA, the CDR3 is TGTGCTCTTGGGGAAACGTTACCGGGGGACACCGATAAACTCATCTTT.

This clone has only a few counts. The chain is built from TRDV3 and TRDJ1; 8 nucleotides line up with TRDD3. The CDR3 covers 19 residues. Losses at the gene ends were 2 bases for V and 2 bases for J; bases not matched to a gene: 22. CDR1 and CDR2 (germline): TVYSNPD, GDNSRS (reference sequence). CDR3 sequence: CAFAQDSLLGGPLTDKLIF. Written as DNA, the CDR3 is TGTGCCTTTGCCCAAGACTCGTTACTGGGGGGACCCTTAACCGATAAACTCATCTTT.

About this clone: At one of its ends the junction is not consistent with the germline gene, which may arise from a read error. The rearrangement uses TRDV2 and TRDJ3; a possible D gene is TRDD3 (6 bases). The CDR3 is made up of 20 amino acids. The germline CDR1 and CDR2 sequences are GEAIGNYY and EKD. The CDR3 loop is CACDTVRSDTLACDTRQMFF. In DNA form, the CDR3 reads TGTGCCTGTGACACCGTACGGTCTGATACGCTGGCCTGTGACACCCGACAGATGTTTTTC.

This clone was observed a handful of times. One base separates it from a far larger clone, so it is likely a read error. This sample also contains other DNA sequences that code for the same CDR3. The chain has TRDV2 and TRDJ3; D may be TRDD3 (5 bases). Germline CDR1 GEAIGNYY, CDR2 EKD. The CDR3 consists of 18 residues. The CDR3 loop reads CACDTAGSSSWDTRQMFF. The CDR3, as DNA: TGTGCTTGTGACACCGCGGGATCAAGCTCCTGGGACACCCGACAGATGTTTTTC.

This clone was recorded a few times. CDR3 in amino acids: CACDTVGDTLKKLIF. The CDR3 coding sequence is TGTGCCTGTGACACCGTAGGGGATACGTTAAAGAAACTCATCTTT. The V gene is TRDV2, the J gene TRDJ1; TRDD3 matches 9 bases. The CDR3 contains 15 residues. V shed 0 bases and J 8 bases; nucleotides not matched to a gene: 9. The germline V gene has CDR1 GEAIGNYY and CDR2 EKD.

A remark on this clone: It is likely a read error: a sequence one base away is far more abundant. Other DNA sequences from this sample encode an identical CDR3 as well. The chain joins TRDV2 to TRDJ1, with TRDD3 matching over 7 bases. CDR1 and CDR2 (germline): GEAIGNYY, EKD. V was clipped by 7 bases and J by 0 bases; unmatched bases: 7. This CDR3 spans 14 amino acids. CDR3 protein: CACDRWGNTDKLIF. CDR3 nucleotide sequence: TGTGCCTGCGACCGGTGGGGGAACACCGATAAACTCATCTTT.

The CDR3 sequence is CACDTTGAISWDTRQMFF. The DNA of the CDR3 is TGTGCCTGTGACACCACTGGGGCTATCTCCTGGGACACCCGACAGATGTTTTTC. The chain joins TRDV2 to TRDJ3, with 7 bases matching TRDD3. The ends lost 0 bases at V and 0 bases at J; junction bases unmatched: 4. From germline, CDR1 is GEAIGNYY and CDR2 EKD. The CDR3 is 18 amino acids.

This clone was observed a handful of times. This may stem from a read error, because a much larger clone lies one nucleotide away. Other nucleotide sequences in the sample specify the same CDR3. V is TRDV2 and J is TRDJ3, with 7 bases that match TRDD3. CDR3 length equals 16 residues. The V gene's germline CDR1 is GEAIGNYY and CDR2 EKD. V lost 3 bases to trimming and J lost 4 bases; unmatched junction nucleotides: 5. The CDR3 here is CACDWGSSWDTRQMFF. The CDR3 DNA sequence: TGTGCCTGTGACTGGGGGAGCTCTTGGGACACCCGACAGATGTTTTTC.

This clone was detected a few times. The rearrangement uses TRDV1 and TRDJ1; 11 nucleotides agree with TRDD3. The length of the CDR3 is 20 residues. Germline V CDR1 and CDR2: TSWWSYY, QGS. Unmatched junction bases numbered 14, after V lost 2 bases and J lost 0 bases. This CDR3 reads CALGEKFSGGYSVYTDKLIF. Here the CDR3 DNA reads TGTGCTCTTGGGGAAAAATTCTCTGGGGGATACTCCGTGTACACCGATAAACTCATCTTT.

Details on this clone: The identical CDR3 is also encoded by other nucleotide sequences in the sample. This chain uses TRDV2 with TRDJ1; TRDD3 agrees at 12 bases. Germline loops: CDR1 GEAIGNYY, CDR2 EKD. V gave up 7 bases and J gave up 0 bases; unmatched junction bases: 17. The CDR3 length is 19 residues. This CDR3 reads CACDALGDTSGEYTDKLIF. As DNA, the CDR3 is TGTGCCTGCGATGCACTGGGGGATACATCGGGGGAGTACACCGATAAACTCATCTTT.

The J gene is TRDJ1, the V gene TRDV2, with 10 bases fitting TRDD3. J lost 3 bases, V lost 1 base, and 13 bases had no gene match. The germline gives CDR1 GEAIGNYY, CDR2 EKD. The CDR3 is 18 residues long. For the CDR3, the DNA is TGTGCCTGTGACACGGCTACTGGGGGATTAAAGGCTGCCGATAAACTCATCTTT. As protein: CACDTATGGLKAADKLIF.

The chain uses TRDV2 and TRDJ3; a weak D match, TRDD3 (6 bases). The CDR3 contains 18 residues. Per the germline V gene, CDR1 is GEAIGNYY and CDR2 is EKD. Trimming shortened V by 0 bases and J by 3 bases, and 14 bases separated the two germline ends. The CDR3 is CACDTAGDPGWDTRQMFF. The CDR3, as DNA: TGTGCCTGTGACACCGCCGGGGATCCTGGCTGGGACACCCGACAGATGTTTTTC.

CDR3 in DNA: TGTGCTCTTGGGCCATGGAGGCCTTCCTACGCAGTCTGGGTCCCCTTAGGCGCCCCCCACACCGATAAACTCATCTTT. As protein: CALGPWRPSYAVWVPLGAPHTDKLIF. The chain links TRDV1 to TRDJ1, with 9 nucleotides matching TRDD2. The CDR3 covers 26 residues. CDR1 and CDR2 (germline): TSWWSYY, QGS. The ends lost 5 bases at V and 0 bases at J; junction bases unmatched: 37.

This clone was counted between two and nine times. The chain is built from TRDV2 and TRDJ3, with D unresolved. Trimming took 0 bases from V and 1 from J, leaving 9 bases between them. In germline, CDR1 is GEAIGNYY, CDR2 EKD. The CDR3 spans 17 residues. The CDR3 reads CACDTTGLSWDTRQMFF. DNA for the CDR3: TGTGCCTGTGACACCACAGGATTGTCCTGGGACACCCGACAGATGTTTTTC.

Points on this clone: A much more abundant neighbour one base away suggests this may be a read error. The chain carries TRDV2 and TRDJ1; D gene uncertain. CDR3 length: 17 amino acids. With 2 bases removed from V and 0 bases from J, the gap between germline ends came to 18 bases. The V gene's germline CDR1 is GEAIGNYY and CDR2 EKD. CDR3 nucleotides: TGTGCCTGTGACAGCCCCACGGATCACGCAAACACCGATAAACTCATCTTT. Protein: CACDSPTDHANTDKLIF.

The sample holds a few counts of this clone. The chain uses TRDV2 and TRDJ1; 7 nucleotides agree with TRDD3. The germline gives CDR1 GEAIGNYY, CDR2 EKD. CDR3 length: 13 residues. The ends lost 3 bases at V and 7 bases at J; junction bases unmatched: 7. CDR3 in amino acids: CACDDWGKGKLIF. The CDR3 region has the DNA TGTGCCTGTGACGACTGGGGAAAGGGTAAACTCATCTTT.

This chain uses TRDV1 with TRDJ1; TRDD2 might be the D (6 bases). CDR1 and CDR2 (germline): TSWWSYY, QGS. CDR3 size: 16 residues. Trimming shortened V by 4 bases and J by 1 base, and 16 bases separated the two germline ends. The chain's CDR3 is CALGGCIPSATDKLIF. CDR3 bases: TGTGCTCTTGGGGGATGCATTCCTAGCGCCACCGATAAACTCATCTTT.

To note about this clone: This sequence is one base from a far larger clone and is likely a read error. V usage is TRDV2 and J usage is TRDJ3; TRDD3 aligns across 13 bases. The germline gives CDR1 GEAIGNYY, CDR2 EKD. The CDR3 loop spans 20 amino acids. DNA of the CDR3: TGTGCCTGTGACACCGTACTGGGGGATACGAGCTCCTGGGTCACCCGACAGATGTTTTTC. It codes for CACDTVLGDTSSWVTRQMFF.